This T cell receptor (beta chain) emerged from a study of blood T cell repertoires in COVID-19. Across the whole study: The origin of the acute and convalescent COVID-19 samples was the United States, Italy and Spain. The analysed material was cDNA or gDNA that came from T cells, B-cell-depleted T cells, or PBMCs.

Some clones are missing from TCRdb's copy, which holds only in-frame ones; the method was immunoSEQ multiplex PCR. The sample lists about 320,000 clones; 90% were seen once. In germline, CDR1 is LNHNV, CDR2 YYDKDF (reference sequence). The CDR3 is made up of 11 amino acids. V lost 1 base and J lost 8, with 5 bases in between. The rearrangement uses TRBV15 and TRBJ1-1, with D perhaps TRBD1 (5 bases). The sequenced sample consisted of PBMCs or T cells enriched from blood (not recorded which). The clonotype comes from a man aged 55-75 years who had recovered from COVID-19. In nucleotides, the CDR3 is TGTGCCACCAGCAGAGGGGGCGAAGCTTTCTTT. Translation: CATSRGGEAFF.